This T cell receptor (beta chain) was identified during a study of CD8 T cells in ankylosing spondylitis. The study, taken as a whole, reports: According to the report, clones linked to the disease were significantly enriched in matched synovial fluid samples taken from ankylosing spondylitis patients. Typical of ankylosing spondylitis blood, it appeared, was a TCR beta motif of several highly homologous variants. Disease-associated clones were CD8+ and fairly uncommon in peripheral blood. Certain motif variants had earlier been reported in reactive arthritis synovial fluid and blood.

For TCR beta, libraries came from quantitative 5'-RACE with molecular barcodes. TCRdb ran MiXCR on the 5' RACE reads and lists one entry per CDR3 protein. The table has about 500,000 distinct CDR3 sequences, roughly 13% seen once. V lost 4 bases, J lost 4 bases, and 8 bases stayed unmatched. Germline V gives CDR1 DFQATT, CDR2 SNEGSKA (reference sequence). CDR3 length: 14 residues. This clonotype occurred a few times. Its specificity is unknown. V is TRBV20-1 and J is TRBJ2-3; 7 positions match TRBD2. Sequenced material: blood, either unsorted or a sorted T cell fraction (not recorded which). The sequence came from a male donor with ankylosing spondylitis. DNA for the CDR3: TGCAGTGCTAACCGGCGGGAGAACGCAGATACGCAGTATTTT. Protein sequence: CSANRRENADTQYF.